This T cell receptor beta chain comes out of a study of response to subunit inactivated influenza vaccine. Study-level findings and limits: Each seasonal influenza vaccination, the authors suggested, recruits few new T cells.

From the RT-PCR reads, TCRdb called clonotypes with MiXCR, one entry per CDR3 protein. The sample has a few hundred thousand distinct CDR3 sequences, more than 7% seen once. This clonotype was observed a few times. Its antigen remains unknown. Germline CDR1 and CDR2: SGHVS and FQNEAQ. The CDR3 has 14 residues. V lost 5 bases and J lost 0; bases outside the gene matches: 4. This TCR was sampled from a man aged 50-75 years who received an inactivated influenza vaccine. The material sequenced was PBMCs from blood, taken around 25 months after vaccination. This chain connects TRBV7-8 to TRBJ2-7; 7 nucleotides line up with TRBD1. The CDR3 region has the DNA TGTGCCAGCAGCCAGGACAGGCTCTCCTACGAGCAGTACTTC. This encodes CASSQDRLSYEQYF.